This T cell receptor beta chain derives from a study of technical replicates of blood from a handful of donors. The CDR3 contains 15 residues. V lost 0 bases to trimming and J lost 4 bases, with 13 bases between them. Germline V CDR1 and CDR2: MNHEY, SVGAGI. Generated by immunoSEQ multiplex PCR, the TCRdb table keeps only in-frame clones and is missing some. Among some 13,000 clones listed, around 94% were seen once. The sequence derives from a human donor in good health. This chain joins TRBV6-5 and TRBJ2-7; D unresolved. The sample consisted of PBMCs. The CDR3 loop is CASSYSAQVVYEQYF. In DNA, the CDR3 is TGTGCCAGCAGTTACTCGGCCCAGGTTGTTTACGAGCAGTACTTC.